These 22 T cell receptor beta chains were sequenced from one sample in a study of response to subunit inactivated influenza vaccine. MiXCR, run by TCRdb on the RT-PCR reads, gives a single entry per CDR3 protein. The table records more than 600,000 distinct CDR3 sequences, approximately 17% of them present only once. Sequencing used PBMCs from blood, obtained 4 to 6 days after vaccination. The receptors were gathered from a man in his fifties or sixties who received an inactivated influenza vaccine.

CDR3 protein: CASSWTSGSFDEQFF. The CDR3, as DNA: TGTGCCAGCAGTTGGACTAGCGGGAGTTTCGATGAGCAGTTCTTC. This chain links TRBV28 with TRBJ2-1, with 13 bases matching TRBD2. The CDR3 loop spans 15 amino acids. Per germline, CDR1 MDHEN and CDR2 SYDVKM. V trimming: 4 bases; J trimming: 8 bases; junction bases outside the gene matches: 5. Full variable domain (outside the CDR3, taken from reference TRBV28 and TRBJ2-1): DVKVTQSSRYLVKRTGEKVFLECVQDMDHENMFWYRQDPGLGLRLIYFSYDVKMKEKGDIPEGYSVSREKKERFSLILESASTNQTSMYLCASSWTSGSFDEQFFGPGTRLTVL.

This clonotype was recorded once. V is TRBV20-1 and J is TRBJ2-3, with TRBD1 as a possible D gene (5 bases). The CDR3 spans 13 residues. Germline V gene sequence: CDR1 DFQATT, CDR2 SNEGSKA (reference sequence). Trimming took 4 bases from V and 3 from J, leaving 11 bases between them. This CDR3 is CSAKGRETDTQYF. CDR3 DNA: TGCAGTGCTAAGGGCAGGGAAACAGATACGCAGTATTTT.

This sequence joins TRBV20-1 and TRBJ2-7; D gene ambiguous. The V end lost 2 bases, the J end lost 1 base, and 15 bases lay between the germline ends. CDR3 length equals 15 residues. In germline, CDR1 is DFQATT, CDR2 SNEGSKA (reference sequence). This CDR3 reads CSARISLKGSYEQYF. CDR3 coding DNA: TGCAGTGCTAGAATCAGCTTGAAAGGATCCTACGAGCAGTACTTC.

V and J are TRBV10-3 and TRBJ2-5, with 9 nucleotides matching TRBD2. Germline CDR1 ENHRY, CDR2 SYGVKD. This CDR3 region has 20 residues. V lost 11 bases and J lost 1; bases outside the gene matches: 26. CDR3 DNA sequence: TGTGCCGTCATTAGAAGTGCTCCCCGTGGACTAGCGCCAATCCAAGAGACCCAGTACTTC. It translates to CAVIRSAPRGLAPIQETQYF.

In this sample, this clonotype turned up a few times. The CDR3 nucleotides read TGTGCCAGTAGTATAGATTGGAGCCCGGGACTCGGGGGAAACAATGAGCAGTTCTTC. Amino acids: CASSIDWSPGLGGNNEQFF. V gene TRBV19 combines with J gene TRBJ2-1, with D possibly matching TRBD2 (6 bases). The CDR3 is made up of 19 amino acids. V was trimmed by 0 bases and J by 5 bases, leaving 23 bases between them. Looked up from germline, CDR1 is LNHDA and CDR2 is SQIVND (reference sequence).

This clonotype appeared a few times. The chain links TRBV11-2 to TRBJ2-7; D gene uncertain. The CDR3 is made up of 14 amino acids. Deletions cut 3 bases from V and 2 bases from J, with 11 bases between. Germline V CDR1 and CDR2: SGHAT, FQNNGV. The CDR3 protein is CASSLSLQPYEQYF. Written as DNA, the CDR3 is TGTGCCAGCAGCTTGAGTCTGCAACCCTACGAGCAGTACTTC.

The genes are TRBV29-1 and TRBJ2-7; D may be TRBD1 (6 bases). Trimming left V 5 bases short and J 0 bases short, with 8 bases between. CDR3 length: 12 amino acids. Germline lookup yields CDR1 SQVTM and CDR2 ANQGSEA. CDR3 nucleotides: TGCAGCGTTCAGGGGTCCTCCTACGAGCAGTACTTC. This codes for CSVQGSSYEQYF.

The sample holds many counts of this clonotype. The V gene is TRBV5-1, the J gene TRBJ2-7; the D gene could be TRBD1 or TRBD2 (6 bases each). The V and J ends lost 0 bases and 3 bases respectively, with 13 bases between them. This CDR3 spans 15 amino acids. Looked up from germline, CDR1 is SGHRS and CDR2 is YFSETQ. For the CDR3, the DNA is TGCGCCAGCAGCTTGGTGGGGGGCCAAGGCTACGAGCAGTACTTC. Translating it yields CASSLVGGQGYEQYF. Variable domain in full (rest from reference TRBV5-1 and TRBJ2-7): KAGVTQTPRYLIKTRGQQVTLSCSPISGHRSVSWYQQTPGQGLQFLFEYFSETQRNKGNFPGRFSGRQFSNSRSEMNVSTLELGDSALYLCASSLVGGQGYEQYFGPGTRLTVT.

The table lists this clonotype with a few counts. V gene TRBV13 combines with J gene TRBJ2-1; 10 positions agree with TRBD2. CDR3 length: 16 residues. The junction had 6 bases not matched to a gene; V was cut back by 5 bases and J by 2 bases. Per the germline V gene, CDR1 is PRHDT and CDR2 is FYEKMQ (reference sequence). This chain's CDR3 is CASSQRTSGPYNEQFF. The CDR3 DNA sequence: TGTGCCAGCAGCCAAAGGACTAGCGGCCCCTACAATGAGCAGTTCTTC.

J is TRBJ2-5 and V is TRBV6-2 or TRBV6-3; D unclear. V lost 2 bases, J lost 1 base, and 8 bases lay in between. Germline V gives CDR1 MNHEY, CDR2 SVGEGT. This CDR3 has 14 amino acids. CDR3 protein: CASSYTAAQETQYF. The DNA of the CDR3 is TGTGCCAGCAGTTACACCGCGGCCCAAGAGACCCAGTACTTC.

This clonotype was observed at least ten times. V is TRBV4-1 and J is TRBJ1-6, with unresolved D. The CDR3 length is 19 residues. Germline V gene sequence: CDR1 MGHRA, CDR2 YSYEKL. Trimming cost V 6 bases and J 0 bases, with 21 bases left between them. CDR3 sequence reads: CASRQWAVGLSSYNSPLHF. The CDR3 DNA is TGCGCCAGCAGACAATGGGCAGTGGGCCTGAGCTCCTATAATTCACCCCTCCACTTT.

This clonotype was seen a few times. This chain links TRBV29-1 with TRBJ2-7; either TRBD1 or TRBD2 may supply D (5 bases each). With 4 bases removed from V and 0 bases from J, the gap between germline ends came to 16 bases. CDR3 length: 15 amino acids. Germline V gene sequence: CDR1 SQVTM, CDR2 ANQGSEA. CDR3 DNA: TGCAGCGTTGGGGGGTGGCAGGATCACTCCTACGAGCAGTACTTC. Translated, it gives CSVGGWQDHSYEQYF.

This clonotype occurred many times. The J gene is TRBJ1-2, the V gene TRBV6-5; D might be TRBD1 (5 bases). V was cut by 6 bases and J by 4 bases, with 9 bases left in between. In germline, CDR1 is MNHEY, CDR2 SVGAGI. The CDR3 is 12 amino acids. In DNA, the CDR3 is TGTGCCAGCAGATGGGGACTCTATGGCTACACCTTC. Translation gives CASRWGLYGYTF.

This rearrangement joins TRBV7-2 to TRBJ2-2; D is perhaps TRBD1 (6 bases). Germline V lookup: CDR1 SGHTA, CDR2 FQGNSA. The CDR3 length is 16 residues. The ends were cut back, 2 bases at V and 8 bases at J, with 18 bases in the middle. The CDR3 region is CASSLSGTIEAGELFF. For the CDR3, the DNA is TGTGCCAGCAGCTTATCCGGGACAATCGAGGCGGGGGAGCTGTTTTTT.

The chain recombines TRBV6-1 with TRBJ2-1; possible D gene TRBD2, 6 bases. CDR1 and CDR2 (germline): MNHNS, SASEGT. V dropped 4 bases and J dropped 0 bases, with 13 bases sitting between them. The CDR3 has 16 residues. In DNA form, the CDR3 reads TGTGCCAGCAGTGTTACCCGGAGGGTCTCCTACAATGAGCAGTTCTTC. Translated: CASSVTRRVSYNEQFF.

The CDR3 region is CASTRQGLGNEQFF. The CDR3 DNA sequence: TGTGCCAGCACCCGACAGGGTTTAGGAAATGAGCAGTTCTTC. The V and J genes are TRBV6-2 or TRBV6-3 and TRBJ2-1; 7 positions agree with TRBD1. The CDR3 runs to 14 residues. J was trimmed by 7 bases and V by 7 bases; bases with no gene match: 10. CDR1 MNHEY and CDR2 SVGEGT come from the germline V gene.

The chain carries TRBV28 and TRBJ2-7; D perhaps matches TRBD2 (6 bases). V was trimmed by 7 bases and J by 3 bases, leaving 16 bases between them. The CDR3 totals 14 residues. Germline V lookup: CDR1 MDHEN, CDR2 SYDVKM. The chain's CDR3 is CASTPRRGLYEQYF. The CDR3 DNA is TGTGCCAGCACCCCTCGGCGGGGCCTCTACGAGCAGTACTTC. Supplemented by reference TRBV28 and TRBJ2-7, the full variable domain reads DVKVTQSSRYLVKRTGEKVFLECVQDMDHENMFWYRQDPGLGLRLIYFSYDVKMKEKGDIPEGYSVSREKKERFSLILESASTNQTSMYLCASTPRRGLYEQYFGPGTRLTVT.

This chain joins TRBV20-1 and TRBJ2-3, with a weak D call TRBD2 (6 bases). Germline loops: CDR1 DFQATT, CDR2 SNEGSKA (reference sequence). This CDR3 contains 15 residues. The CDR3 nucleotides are TGCAGCCTCTGGGGAGGCGGGCGCAGCACAGATACGCAGTATTTT. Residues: CSLWGGGRSTDTQYF.

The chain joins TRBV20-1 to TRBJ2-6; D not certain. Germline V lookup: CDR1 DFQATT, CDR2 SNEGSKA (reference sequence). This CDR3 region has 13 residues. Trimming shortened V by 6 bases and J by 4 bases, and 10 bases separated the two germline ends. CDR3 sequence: CSAQSPGANVLTF. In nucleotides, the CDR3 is TGCAGTGCGCAATCCCCCGGGGCCAACGTCCTGACTTTC.

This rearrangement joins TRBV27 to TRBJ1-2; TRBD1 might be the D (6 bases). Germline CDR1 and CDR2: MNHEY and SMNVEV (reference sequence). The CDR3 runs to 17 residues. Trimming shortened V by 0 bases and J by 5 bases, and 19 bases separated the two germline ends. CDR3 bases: TGTGCCAGCAGTTTATCCCGTCACGACAGGCGCTCATATGGCTACACCTTC. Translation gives CASSLSRHDRRSYGYTF.

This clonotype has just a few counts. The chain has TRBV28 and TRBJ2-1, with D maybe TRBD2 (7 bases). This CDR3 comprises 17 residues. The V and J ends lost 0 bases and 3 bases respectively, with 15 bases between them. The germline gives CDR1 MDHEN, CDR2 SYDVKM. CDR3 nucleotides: TGTGCCAGCAGTTTATGGAGGGGGGGGGTGGTCTACAATGAGCAGTTCTTC. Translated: CASSLWRGGVVYNEQFF.

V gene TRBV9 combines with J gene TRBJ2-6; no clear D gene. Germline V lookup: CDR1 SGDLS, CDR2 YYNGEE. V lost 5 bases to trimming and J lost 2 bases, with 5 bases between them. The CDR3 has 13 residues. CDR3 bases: TGTGCCAGCAGTGGGGCTGGGGCCAACGTCCTGACTTTC. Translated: CASSGAGANVLTF.